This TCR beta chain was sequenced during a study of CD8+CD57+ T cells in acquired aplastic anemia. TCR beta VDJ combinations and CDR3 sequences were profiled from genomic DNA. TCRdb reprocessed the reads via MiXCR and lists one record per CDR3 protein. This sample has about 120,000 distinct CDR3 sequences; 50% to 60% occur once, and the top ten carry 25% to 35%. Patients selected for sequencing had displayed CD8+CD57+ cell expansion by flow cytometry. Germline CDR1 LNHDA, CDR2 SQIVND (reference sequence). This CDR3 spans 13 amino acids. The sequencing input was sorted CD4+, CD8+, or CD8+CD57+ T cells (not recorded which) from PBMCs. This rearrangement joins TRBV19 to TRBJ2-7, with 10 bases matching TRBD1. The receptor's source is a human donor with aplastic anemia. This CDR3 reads CAVRGDRGYEQYF. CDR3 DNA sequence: TGTGCGGTACGCGGGGACAGGGGTTACGAGCAGTACTTC.